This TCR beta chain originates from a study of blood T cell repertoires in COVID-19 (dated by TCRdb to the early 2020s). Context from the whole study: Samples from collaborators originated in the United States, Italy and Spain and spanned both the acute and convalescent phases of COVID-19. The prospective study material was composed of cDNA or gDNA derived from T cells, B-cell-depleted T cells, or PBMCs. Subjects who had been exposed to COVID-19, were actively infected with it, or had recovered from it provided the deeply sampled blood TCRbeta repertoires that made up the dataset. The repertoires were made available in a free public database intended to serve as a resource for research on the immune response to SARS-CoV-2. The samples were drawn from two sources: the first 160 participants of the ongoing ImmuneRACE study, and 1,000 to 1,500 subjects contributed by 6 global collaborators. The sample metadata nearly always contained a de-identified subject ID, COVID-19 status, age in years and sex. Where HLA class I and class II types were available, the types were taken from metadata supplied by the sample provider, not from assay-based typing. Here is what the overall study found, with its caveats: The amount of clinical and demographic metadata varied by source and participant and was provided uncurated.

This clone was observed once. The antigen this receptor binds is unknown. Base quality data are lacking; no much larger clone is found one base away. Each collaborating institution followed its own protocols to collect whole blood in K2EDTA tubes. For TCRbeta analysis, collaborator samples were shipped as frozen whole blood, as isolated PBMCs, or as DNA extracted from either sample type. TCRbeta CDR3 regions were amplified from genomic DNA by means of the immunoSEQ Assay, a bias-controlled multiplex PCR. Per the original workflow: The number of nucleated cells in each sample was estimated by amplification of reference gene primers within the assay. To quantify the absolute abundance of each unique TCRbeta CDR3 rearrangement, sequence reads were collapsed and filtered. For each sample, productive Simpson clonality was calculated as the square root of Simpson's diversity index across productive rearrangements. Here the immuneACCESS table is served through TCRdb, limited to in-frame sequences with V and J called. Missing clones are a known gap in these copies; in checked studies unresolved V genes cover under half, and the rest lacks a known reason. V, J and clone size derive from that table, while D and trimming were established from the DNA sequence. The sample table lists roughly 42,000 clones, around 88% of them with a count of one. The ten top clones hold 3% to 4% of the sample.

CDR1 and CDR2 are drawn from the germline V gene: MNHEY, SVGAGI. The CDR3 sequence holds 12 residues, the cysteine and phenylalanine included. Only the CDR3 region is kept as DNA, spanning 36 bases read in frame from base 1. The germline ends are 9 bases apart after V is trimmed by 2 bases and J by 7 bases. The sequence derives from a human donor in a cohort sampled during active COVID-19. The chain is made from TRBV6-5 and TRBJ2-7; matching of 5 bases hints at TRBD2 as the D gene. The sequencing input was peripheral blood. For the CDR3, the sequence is CASSYRDGEQYF. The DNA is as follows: TGTGCCAGCAGTTACCGGGATGGGGAGCAGTACTTC.